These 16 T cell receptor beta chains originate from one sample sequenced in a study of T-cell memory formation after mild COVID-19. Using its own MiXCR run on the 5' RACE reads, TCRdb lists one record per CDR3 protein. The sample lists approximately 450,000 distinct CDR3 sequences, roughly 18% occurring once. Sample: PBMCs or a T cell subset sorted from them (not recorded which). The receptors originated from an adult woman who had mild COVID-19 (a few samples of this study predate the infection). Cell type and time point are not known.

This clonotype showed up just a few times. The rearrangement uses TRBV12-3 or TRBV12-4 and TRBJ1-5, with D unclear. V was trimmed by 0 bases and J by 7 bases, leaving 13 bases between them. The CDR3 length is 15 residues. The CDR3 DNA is TGTGCCAGCAGTTTAGCTTGGACGGATAGACAGCCCCAGCATTTT. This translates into CASSLAWTDRQPQHF.

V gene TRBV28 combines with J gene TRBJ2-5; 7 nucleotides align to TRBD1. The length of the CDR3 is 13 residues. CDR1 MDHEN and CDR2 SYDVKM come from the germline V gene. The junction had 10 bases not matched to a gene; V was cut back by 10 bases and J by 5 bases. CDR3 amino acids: CATQLSGQETQYF. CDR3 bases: TGTGCCACACAGCTCTCGGGACAGGAGACCCAGTACTTC.

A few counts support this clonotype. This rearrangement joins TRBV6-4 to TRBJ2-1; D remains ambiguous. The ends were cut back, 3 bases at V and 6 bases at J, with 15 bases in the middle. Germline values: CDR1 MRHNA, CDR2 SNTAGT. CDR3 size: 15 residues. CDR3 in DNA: TGTGCCAGCAGTGAGGAGATAGGAACTCCCAATGAGCAGTTCTTC. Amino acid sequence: CASSEEIGTPNEQFF.

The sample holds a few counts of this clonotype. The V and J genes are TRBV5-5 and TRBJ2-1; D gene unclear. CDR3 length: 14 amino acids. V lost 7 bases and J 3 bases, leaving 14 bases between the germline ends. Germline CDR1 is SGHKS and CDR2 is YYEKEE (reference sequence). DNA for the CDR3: TGTGCCAGCGGGTTCTTGGTAGACTACAATGAGCAGTTCTTC. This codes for CASGFLVDYNEQFF.

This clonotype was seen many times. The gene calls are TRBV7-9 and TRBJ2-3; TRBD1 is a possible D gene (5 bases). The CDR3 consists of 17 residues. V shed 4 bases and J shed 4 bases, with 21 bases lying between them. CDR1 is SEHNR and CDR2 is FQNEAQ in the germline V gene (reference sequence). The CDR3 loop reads CASSSYLGRRGADTQYF. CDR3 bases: TGTGCCAGCAGCTCTTATTTGGGTAGAAGGGGTGCAGATACGCAGTATTTT. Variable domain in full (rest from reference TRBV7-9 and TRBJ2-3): DTGVSQNPRHKITKRGQNVTFRCDPISEHNRLYWYRQTLGQGPEFLTYFQNEAQLEKSRLLSDRFSAERPKGSFSTLEIQRTEQGDSAMYLCASSSYLGRRGADTQYFGPGTRLTVL.

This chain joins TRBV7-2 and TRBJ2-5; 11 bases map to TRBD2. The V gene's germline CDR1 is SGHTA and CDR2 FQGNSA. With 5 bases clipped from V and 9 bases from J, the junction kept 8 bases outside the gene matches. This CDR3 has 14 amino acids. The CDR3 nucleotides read TGTGCCAGCAGCGGAGGACTAGCGGGCGGGGCCCAGTACTTC. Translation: CASSGGLAGGAQYF.

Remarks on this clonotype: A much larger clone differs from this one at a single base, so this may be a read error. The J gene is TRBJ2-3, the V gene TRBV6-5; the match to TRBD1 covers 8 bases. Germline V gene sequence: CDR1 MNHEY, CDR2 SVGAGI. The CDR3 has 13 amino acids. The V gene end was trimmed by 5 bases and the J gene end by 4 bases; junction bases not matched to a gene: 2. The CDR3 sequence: CASSGQGSDTQYF. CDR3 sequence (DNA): TGTGCCAGCAGTGGACAGGGATCAGATACGCAGTATTTT.

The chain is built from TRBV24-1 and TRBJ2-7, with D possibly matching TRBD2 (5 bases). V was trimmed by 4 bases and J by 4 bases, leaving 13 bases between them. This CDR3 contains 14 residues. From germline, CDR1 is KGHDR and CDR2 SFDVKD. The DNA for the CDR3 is TGTGCCACCAGTGACTTAACGGACTTTTACGAGCAGTACTTC. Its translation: CATSDLTDFYEQYF.

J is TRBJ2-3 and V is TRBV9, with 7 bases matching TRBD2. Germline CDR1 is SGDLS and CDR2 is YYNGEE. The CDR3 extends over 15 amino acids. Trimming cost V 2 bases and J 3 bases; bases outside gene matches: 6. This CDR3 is CASSVPLADTDTQYF. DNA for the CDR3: TGTGCCAGCAGCGTTCCGCTAGCGGATACAGATACGCAGTATTTT.

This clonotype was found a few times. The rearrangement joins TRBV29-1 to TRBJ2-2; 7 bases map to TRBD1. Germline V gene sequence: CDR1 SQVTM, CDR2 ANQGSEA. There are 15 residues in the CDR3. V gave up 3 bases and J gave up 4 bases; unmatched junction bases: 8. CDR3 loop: CSVDLEGAGTGELFF. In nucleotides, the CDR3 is TGCAGCGTTGATCTAGAGGGGGCAGGCACCGGGGAGCTGTTTTTT.

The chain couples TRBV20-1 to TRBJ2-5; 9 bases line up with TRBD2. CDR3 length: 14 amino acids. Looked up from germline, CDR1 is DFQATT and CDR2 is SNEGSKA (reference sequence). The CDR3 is CRAHAGTSIETQYF. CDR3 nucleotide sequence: TGCAGGGCTCATGCCGGGACTAGCATAGAGACCCAGTACTTC.

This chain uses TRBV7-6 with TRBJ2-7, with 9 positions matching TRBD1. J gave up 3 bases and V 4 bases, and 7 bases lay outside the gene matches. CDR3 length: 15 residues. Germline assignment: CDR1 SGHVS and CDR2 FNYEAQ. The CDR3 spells CASSSTGTGRYEQYF. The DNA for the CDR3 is TGTGCCAGCAGCTCGACGGGGACAGGGCGCTACGAGCAGTACTTC.

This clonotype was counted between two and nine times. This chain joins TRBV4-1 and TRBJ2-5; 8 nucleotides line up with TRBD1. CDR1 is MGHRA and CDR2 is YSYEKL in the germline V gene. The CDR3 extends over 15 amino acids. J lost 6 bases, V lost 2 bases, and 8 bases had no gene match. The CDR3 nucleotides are TGCGCCAGCAGCCAACCCCAGGGGGCGGTGAAGACCCAGTACTTC. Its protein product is CASSQPQGAVKTQYF.

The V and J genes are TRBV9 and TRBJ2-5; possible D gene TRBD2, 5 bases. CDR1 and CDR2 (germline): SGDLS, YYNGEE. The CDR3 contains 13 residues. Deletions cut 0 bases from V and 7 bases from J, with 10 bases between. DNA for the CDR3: TGTGCCAGCAGCGTAGCGGACTCAGGGACCCAGTACTTC. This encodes CASSVADSGTQYF.

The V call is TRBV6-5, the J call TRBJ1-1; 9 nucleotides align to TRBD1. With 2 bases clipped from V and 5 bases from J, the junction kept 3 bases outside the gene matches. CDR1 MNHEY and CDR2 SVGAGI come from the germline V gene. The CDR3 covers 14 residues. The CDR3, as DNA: TGTGCCAGCAGTTACCTACAGGGGGCTACTGAAGCTTTCTTT. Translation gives CASSYLQGATEAFF.

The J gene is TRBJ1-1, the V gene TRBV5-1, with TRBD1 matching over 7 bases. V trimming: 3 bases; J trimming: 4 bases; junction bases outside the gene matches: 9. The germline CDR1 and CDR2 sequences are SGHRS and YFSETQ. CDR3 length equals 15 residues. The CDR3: CASSWDSQRGTEAFF. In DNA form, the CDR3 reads TGCGCCAGCAGCTGGGACAGTCAAAGGGGCACTGAAGCTTTCTTT.